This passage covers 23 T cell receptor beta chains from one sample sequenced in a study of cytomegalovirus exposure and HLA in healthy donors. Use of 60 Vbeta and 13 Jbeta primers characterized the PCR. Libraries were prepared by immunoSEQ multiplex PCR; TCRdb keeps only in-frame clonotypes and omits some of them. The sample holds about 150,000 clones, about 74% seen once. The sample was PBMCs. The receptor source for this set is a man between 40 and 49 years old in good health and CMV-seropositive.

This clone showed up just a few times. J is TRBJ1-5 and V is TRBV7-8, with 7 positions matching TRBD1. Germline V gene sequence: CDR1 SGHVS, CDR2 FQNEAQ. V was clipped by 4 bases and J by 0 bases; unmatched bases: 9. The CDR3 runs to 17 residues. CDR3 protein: CASSSDRYGYSNQPQHF. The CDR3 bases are TGTGCCAGCAGCTCGGACAGGTACGGCTATAGCAATCAGCCCCAGCATTTT.

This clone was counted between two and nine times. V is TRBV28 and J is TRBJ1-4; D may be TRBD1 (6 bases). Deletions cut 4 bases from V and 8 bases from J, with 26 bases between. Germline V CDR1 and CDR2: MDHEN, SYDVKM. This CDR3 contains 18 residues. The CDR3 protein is CASSYSTGTSSFGEKLFF. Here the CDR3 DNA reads TGTGCCAGCAGTTACAGCACAGGGACATCTTCGTTTGGGGAAAAACTGTTTTTT.

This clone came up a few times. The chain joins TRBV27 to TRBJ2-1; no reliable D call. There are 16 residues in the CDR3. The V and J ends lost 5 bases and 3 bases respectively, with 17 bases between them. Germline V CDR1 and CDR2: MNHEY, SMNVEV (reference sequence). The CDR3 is CASSPRLRDFYNEQFF. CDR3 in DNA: TGTGCCAGCAGTCCTCGATTGCGAGACTTCTACAATGAGCAGTTCTTC.

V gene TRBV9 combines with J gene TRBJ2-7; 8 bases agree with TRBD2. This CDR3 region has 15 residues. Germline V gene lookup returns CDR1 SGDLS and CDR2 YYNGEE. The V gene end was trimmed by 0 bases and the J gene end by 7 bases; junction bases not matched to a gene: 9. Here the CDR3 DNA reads TGTGCCAGCAGCGTAGAGCCAGCGGGAGTACAAGAGCAGTACTTC. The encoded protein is CASSVEPAGVQEQYF.

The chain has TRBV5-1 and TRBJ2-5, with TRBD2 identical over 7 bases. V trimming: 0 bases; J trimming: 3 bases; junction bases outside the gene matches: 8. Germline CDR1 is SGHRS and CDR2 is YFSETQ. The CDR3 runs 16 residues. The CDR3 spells CASSLGPASGKETQYF. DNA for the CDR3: TGCGCCAGCAGCTTGGGGCCGGCTAGCGGAAAAGAGACCCAGTACTTC.

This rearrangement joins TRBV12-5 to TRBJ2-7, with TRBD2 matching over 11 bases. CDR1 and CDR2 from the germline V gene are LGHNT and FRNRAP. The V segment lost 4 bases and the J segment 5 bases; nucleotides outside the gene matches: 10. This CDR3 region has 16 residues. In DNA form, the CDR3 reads TGTGCTAGTGGTTCGGTAGGAGGACTAGCGGGTAACGAGCAGTACTTC. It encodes CASGSVGGLAGNEQYF.

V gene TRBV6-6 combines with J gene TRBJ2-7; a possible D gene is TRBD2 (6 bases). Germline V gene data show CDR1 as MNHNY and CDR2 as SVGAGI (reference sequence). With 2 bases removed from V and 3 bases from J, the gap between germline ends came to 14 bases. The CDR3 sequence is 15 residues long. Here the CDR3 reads CASSYGGTADYEQYF. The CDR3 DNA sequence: TGTGCCAGCAGTTACGGGGGGACTGCAGACTACGAGCAGTACTTC.

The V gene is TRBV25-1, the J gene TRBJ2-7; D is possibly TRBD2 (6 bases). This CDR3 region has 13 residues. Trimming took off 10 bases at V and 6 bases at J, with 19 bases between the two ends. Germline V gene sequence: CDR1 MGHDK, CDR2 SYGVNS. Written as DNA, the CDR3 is TGTGCCACCAGCTGGGACTTATACAGCGAGCAGTACTTC. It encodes CATSWDLYSEQYF.

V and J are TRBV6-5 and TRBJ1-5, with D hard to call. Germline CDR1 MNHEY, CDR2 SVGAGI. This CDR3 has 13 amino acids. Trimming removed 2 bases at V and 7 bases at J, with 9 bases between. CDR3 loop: CASSYRGEQPQHF. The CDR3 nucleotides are TGTGCCAGCAGTTACCGGGGAGAGCAGCCCCAGCATTTT.

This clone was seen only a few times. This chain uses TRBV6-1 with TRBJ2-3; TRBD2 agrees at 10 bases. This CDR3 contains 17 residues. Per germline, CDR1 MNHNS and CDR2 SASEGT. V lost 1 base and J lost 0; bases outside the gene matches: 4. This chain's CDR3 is CASSEVTSGTSTDTQYF. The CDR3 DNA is TGTGCCAGCAGTGAAGTAACTAGCGGGACTAGCACAGATACGCAGTATTTT.

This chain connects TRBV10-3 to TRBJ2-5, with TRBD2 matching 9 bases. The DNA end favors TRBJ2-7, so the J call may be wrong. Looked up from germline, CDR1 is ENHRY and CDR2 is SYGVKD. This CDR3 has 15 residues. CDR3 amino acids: CAISESLAGEFEQYF. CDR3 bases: TGTGCCATCAGTGAGTCTTTAGCGGGAGAGTTCGAGCAGTACTTC.

The CDR3 sequence is CASSYTRKEAFF. CDR3 nucleotides: TGTGCCAGCAGCTACACCAGGAAAGAAGCTTTCTTT. V and J are TRBV7-9 and TRBJ1-1; no clear D gene. The ends were cut back, 4 bases at V and 8 bases at J, with 11 bases in the middle. This CDR3 has 12 amino acids. Germline loops: CDR1 SEHNR, CDR2 FQNEAQ (reference sequence). The whole variable domain, filled in from reference TRBV7-9 and TRBJ1-1, reads DTGVSQNPRHKITKRGQNVTFRCDPISEHNRLYWYRQTLGQGPEFLTYFQNEAQLEKSRLLSDRFSAERPKGSFSTLEIQRTEQGDSAMYLCASSYTRKEAFFGQGTRLTVV.

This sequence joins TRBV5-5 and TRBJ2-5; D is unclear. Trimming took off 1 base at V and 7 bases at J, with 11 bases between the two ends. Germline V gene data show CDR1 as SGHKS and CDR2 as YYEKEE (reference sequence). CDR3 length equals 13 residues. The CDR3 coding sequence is TGTGCCAGCAGCTTGACCGGTGAGGCGACCCAGTACTTC. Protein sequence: CASSLTGEATQYF.

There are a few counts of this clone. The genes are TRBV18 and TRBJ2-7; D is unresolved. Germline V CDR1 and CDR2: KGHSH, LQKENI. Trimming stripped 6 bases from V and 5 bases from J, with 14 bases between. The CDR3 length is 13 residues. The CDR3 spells CASSHNGAHEQYF. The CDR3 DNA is TGTGCCAGCTCCCACAACGGAGCTCACGAGCAGTACTTC.

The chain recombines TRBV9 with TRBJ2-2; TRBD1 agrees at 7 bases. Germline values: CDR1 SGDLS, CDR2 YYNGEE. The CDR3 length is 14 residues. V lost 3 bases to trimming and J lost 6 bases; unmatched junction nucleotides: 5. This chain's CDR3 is CASSATTGAGELFF. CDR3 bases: TGTGCCAGCAGCGCAACAACAGGGGCCGGGGAGCTGTTTTTT.

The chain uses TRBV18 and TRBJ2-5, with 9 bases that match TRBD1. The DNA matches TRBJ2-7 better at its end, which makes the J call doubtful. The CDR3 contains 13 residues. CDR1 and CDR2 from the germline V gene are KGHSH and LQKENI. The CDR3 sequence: CASSSGTGSEQYF. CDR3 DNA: TGTGCCAGCTCCTCCGGGACAGGGAGCGAGCAGTACTTC.

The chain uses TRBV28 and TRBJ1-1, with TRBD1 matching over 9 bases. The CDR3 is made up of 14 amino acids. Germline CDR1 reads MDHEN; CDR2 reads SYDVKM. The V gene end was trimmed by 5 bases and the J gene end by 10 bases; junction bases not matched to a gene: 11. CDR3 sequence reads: CASSPNPGTGRAFF. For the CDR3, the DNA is TGTGCCAGCAGTCCTAATCCCGGGACAGGGAGAGCTTTCTTT.

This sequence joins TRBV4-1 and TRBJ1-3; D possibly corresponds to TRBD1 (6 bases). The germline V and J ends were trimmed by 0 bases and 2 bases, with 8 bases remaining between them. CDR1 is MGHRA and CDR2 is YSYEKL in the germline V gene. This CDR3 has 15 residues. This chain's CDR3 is CASSQDRDTGNTIYF. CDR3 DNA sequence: TGCGCCAGCAGCCAAGATCGGGACACTGGAAACACCATATATTTT.

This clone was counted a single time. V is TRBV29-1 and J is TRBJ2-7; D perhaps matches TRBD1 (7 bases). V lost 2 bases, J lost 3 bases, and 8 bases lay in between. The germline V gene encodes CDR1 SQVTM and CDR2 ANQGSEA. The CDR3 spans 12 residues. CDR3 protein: CSVEQGGYEQYF. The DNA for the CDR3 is TGCAGCGTTGAACAGGGGGGCTACGAGCAGTACTTC.

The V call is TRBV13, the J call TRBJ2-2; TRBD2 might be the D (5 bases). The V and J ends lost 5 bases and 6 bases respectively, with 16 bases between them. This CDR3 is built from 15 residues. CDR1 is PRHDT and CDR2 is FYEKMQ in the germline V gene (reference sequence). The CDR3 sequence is CASSHQDSAPGELFF. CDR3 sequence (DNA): TGTGCCAGCAGCCACCAGGACTCGGCCCCCGGGGAGCTGTTTTTT.

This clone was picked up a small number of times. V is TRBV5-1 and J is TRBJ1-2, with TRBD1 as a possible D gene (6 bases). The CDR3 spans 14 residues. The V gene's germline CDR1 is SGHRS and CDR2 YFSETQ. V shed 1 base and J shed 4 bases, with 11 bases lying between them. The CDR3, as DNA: TGCGCCAGCAGCTTGCAGGGGACTACCTATGGCTACACCTTC. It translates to CASSLQGTTYGYTF. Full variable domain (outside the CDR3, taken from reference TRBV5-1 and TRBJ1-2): KAGVTQTPRYLIKTRGQQVTLSCSPISGHRSVSWYQQTPGQGLQFLFEYFSETQRNKGNFPGRFSGRQFSNSRSEMNVSTLELGDSALYLCASSLQGTTYGYTFGSGTRLTVV.

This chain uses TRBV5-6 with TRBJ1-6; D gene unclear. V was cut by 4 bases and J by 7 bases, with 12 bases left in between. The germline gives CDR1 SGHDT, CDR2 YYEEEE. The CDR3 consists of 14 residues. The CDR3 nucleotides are TGTGCCAGCAGCAATACAGTGACGAATTCACCCCTCCACTTT. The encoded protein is CASSNTVTNSPLHF.

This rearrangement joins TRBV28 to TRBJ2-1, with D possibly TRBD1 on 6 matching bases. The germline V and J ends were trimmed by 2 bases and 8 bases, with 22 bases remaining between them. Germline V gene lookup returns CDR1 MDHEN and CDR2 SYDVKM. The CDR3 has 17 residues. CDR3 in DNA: TGTGCCAGCAGTTTAGCCCCCCTTTTAACAGGGAAGGATGAGCAGTTCTTC. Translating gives CASSLAPLLTGKDEQFF.